Each of the 26 T cell receptor beta chains below was sequenced from the same sample in a study of T cells in Graves' hyperthyroidism and ophthalmopathy. The source material, RNA transcripts, was used to amplify TCR beta CDR3 regions. During a first-round RT-PCR of the TCR CDR3, the HTBI primer set was used. TCRdb called the multiplex PCR reads again in MiXCR, with one record for every CDR3 protein. The sample includes 550,000 to 700,000 distinct CDR3 sequences, roughly 15% seen only once; the top ten take over 3.5%. Material for sequencing was blood. All receptors come from a woman in her forties with Graves' ophthalmopathy.

There are many counts of this clonotype. This chain connects TRBV6-5 to TRBJ1-6; possibly TRBD1 for D (6 bases). The length of the CDR3 is 16 residues. The V gene lost 0 bases and the J gene lost 9 bases, with 15 bases spanning the gap. The germline CDR1 and CDR2 sequences are MNHEY and SVGAGI. CDR3 DNA sequence: TGTGCCAGCAGTTACTCGGGGGGCACGTTGAGTTCACCCCTCCACTTT. Amino acid sequence: CASSYSGGTLSSPLHF.

This clonotype was counted ten times or more. The CDR3 bases are TGTGCCAGCAGCTTAGCGGGAGGGAGTCTGCAGGAGCAGTACTTC. This sequence encodes CASSLAGGSLQEQYF. V and J are TRBV7-6 and TRBJ2-7, with 7 bases that match TRBD2. CDR1 is SGHVS, CDR2 FNYEAQ, per germline. This CDR3 is built from 15 residues. The J segment lost 7 bases and the V segment lost 0 bases, leaving 9 bases of the junction unmatched.

This clonotype has more than one count but fewer than ten. The chain carries TRBV4-1 and TRBJ2-5; 13 bases are shared with TRBD2. CDR1 MGHRA and CDR2 YSYEKL come from the germline V gene. CDR3 length: 19 residues. Unmatched junction bases numbered 13, after V lost 2 bases and J lost 4 bases. Here the CDR3 reads CASSQNWGLAGSSGETQYF. As DNA, the CDR3 is TGCGCCAGCAGCCAAAACTGGGGACTAGCGGGATCCTCGGGAGAGACCCAGTACTTC.

A few counts support this clonotype. This sequence joins TRBV9 and TRBJ2-7; 8 bases map to TRBD2. The germline gives CDR1 SGDLS, CDR2 YYNGEE. The CDR3 is 16 amino acids. Trimming cost V 2 bases and J 6 bases; bases outside gene matches: 13. The CDR3: CASSVSGVSGRSEQYF. CDR3 coding DNA: TGTGCCAGCAGCGTCTCCGGGGTGAGCGGGAGAAGCGAGCAGTACTTC.

CDR3 in amino acids: CASSLNFAGAYEQYF. Written as DNA, the CDR3 is TGTGCCAGCAGCTTAAATTTTGCGGGAGCCTACGAGCAGTACTTC. The chain links TRBV13 to TRBJ2-7, with 7 bases matching TRBD2. Unmatched junction bases numbered 6, after V lost 2 bases and J lost 2 bases. CDR1 is PRHDT, CDR2 FYEKMQ, per germline (reference sequence). The CDR3 covers 15 residues.

This clonotype was observed at least ten times. The CDR3 sequence: CASSYGTSGWGAQETQYF. CDR3 DNA sequence: TGTGCCAGCAGTTACGGGACTAGCGGGTGGGGGGCCCAAGAGACCCAGTACTTC. J is TRBJ2-5 and V is TRBV6-5, with 12 bases identical to TRBD2. CDR1 is MNHEY and CDR2 is SVGAGI in the germline V gene. J lost 1 base, V lost 2 bases, and 8 bases had no gene match. This CDR3 comprises 18 residues.

This clonotype has at least ten counts. This chain uses TRBV7-9 with TRBJ1-1; 7 bases match TRBD1. Germline CDR1 and CDR2: SEHNR and FQNEAQ (reference sequence). The CDR3 is 13 residues long. V dropped 6 bases and J dropped 3; count of bases not matched to a gene: 4. CDR3 loop: CASRLDRDTEAFF. The CDR3 coding sequence is TGTGCCAGCAGACTCGACAGGGACACTGAAGCTTTCTTT. The whole variable domain, filled in from reference TRBV7-9 and TRBJ1-1, reads DTGVSQNPRHKITKRGQNVTFRCDPISEHNRLYWYRQTLGQGPEFLTYFQNEAQLEKSRLLSDRFSAERPKGSFSTLEIQRTEQGDSAMYLCASRLDRDTEAFFGQGTRLTVV.

This clonotype was observed at least ten times. The chain links TRBV28 to TRBJ1-1; possible D gene TRBD1, 6 bases. This CDR3 is built from 13 residues. Germline V gives CDR1 MDHEN, CDR2 SYDVKM. V lost 7 bases and J 4 bases, leaving 13 bases between the germline ends. The CDR3, as DNA: TGTGCCAGCAAAATTCAGGGGAGCACTGAAGCTTTCTTT. Translated: CASKIQGSTEAFF.

This clonotype was counted many times. The chain recombines TRBV27 with TRBJ2-7; 7 positions agree with TRBD1. Trimming at V came to 4 bases and at J to 4 bases, leaving 7 bases not matched to a gene. The germline gives CDR1 MNHEY, CDR2 SMNVEV (reference sequence). This CDR3 has 14 residues. For the CDR3, the DNA is TGTGCCAGCAGTTCTCCGGACAGGTTATACGAGCAGTACTTC. It is translated as CASSSPDRLYEQYF.

The chain links TRBV6-5 to TRBJ2-5; tentatively, D is TRBD1 (5 bases). The V gene lost 0 bases and the J gene lost 4 bases, with 15 bases spanning the gap. This CDR3 has 16 amino acids. The germline V gene encodes CDR1 MNHEY and CDR2 SVGAGI. In DNA form, the CDR3 reads TGTGCCAGCAGTTACTCGATGGCTGGGGCCGCAGAGACCCAGTACTTC. Translating it yields CASSYSMAGAAETQYF.

This clonotype was seen many times. The chain carries TRBV30 and TRBJ2-7; D remains ambiguous. The ends were cut back, 5 bases at V and 3 bases at J, with 5 bases in the middle. Germline V gene lookup returns CDR1 GTSNPN and CDR2 SVGIG (reference sequence). This CDR3 has 10 residues. DNA for the CDR3: TGTGCCTGGGGGGACTACGAGCAGTACTTC. It specifies CAWGDYEQYF.

In its sample, this clonotype was seen many times. The chain joins TRBV12-3 or TRBV12-4 to TRBJ2-5; no clear D. The CDR3 has 12 amino acids. The V and J ends lost 5 bases and 7 bases respectively, with 11 bases between them. The CDR3 sequence is CASSRDGRTQYF. CDR3 nucleotide sequence: TGTGCCAGCAGTCGCGACGGTCGGACCCAGTACTTC.

In this sample, this clonotype turned up many times. The chain links TRBV2 to TRBJ2-7; D unresolved. Germline V gene data show CDR1 as SNHLY and CDR2 as FYNNEI. Trimming took off 4 bases at V and 4 bases at J, with 8 bases between the two ends. The length of the CDR3 is 12 residues. The CDR3 nucleotides are TGTGCCAGCAGTGCCTCCTTGTACGAGCAGTACTTC. Translated: CASSASLYEQYF.

Only a few counts were recorded for this clonotype. V usage is TRBV10-3 and J usage is TRBJ1-3, with D unclear. Germline CDR1 reads ENHRY; CDR2 reads SYGVKD. The ends were cut back, 2 bases at V and 0 bases at J, with 5 bases in the middle. The CDR3 is made up of 14 amino acids. CDR3 bases: TGTGCCATCAGTGAGGACATCTCTGGAAACACCATATATTTT. It is translated as CAISEDISGNTIYF.

The genes are TRBV3-1 and TRBJ1-3, with 7 bases fitting TRBD1. This CDR3 spans 18 amino acids. Germline V gene lookup returns CDR1 LGHDT and CDR2 YNNKEL (reference sequence). Trimming took 4 bases from V and 0 from J; bases not matched to a gene: 12. This CDR3 reads CASSRGSTGDRSGNTIYF. The CDR3 DNA follows: TGTGCCAGCAGCCGAGGATCCACAGGGGACCGCTCTGGAAACACCATATATTTT.

This clonotype was detected many times. CDR3 nucleotides: TGTGCCAGCGGTGACCGGGACAGGATGTCCTACGAGCAGTACTTC. This translates into CASGDRDRMSYEQYF. The J gene is TRBJ2-7, the V gene TRBV6-2 or TRBV6-3; 8 bases map to TRBD1. The V and J ends lost 8 bases and 1 base, in that order; junction bases with no gene match: 10. Germline CDR1 and CDR2: MNHEY and SVGEGT. The length of the CDR3 is 15 residues.

This clonotype was counted between two and nine times. The J gene is TRBJ2-5, the V gene TRBV20-1, with 10 positions matching TRBD2. V lost 6 bases and J lost 5; bases outside the gene matches: 18. The CDR3 sequence is 17 residues long. In germline, CDR1 is DFQATT, CDR2 SNEGSKA (reference sequence). The CDR3 coding sequence is TGCAGTGCCCGGGGCGGGCGACTAGCGGGCCGCGGGGAGACCCAGTACTTC. Encoded protein: CSARGGRLAGRGETQYF.

V and J are TRBV19 and TRBJ2-7; 9 bases match TRBD2. The CDR3 covers 15 residues. V shed 0 bases, J shed 6 bases, and the junction held 6 bases outside the gene matches. Germline CDR1 reads LNHDA; CDR2 reads SQIVND (reference sequence). CDR3 residues: CASSIEGTSRSEQYF. In DNA, the CDR3 is TGTGCCAGTAGTATAGAAGGGACTAGCAGGAGCGAGCAGTACTTC.

The V gene is TRBV6-2 or TRBV6-3, the J gene TRBJ1-1; TRBD1 might be the D (6 bases). The germline CDR1 and CDR2 sequences are MNHEY and SVGEGT. V was clipped by 8 bases and J by 5 bases, with 18 bases between them. The CDR3 loop spans 14 amino acids. The chain's CDR3 is CASRTGGAITEAFF. CDR3 nucleotides: TGTGCCAGCCGAACGGGGGGGGCGATTACTGAAGCTTTCTTT.

This clonotype was seen ten or more times. The chain joins TRBV11-3 to TRBJ2-2, with D unclear. Trimming took off 5 bases at V and 7 bases at J, with 17 bases between the two ends. The CDR3 contains 15 residues. Germline loops: CDR1 SGHNT, CDR2 YENEEA. The CDR3 DNA reads as TGTGCCAGCAGCCCACAGATGACCGGTGGCGGGGAGCTGTTTTTT. Protein sequence: CASSPQMTGGGELFF.

This clonotype was observed at least ten times. This chain joins TRBV9 and TRBJ2-5; perhaps D is TRBD1 or TRBD2 (6 bases each). Trimming cost V 0 bases and J 4 bases, with 10 bases left between them. Germline CDR1 SGDLS, CDR2 YYNGEE. There are 14 residues in the CDR3. Here the CDR3 DNA reads TGTGCCAGCAGCGTAGGAGGGGGAGGAGAGACCCAGTACTTC. It specifies CASSVGGGGETQYF.

The sample holds many counts of this clonotype. The rearrangement links TRBV6-5 to TRBJ1-1, with D perhaps matching TRBD1 (6 bases). Germline V gives CDR1 MNHEY, CDR2 SVGAGI. V dropped 7 bases and J dropped 0 bases, with 9 bases sitting between them. The CDR3 is 13 residues long. CDR3 loop: CASTGQLNTEAFF. DNA of the CDR3: TGTGCCAGCACCGGACAGTTGAACACTGAAGCTTTCTTT.

This clonotype was counted many times. The rearrangement links TRBV28 to TRBJ2-3, with 8 positions matching TRBD1. CDR1 and CDR2 from the germline V gene are MDHEN and SYDVKM. Trimming removed 7 bases from V and 4 bases from J; junction bases left unmatched: 7. The CDR3 contains 14 residues. CDR3 bases: TGTGCCAGCAACCTCAGGGGGCAGGCAGATACGCAGTATTTT. It translates to CASNLRGQADTQYF.

At least ten counts were recorded for this clonotype. V usage is TRBV15 and J usage is TRBJ2-7; TRBD2 aligns across 9 bases. CDR3 length: 14 residues. J lost 5 bases, V lost 4 bases, and 6 bases had no gene match. In germline, CDR1 is LNHNV, CDR2 YYDKDF (reference sequence). The DNA for the CDR3 is TGTGCCACCAGCAATGGCGGGAGGGCTAACGAGCAGTACTTC. It encodes CATSNGGRANEQYF.

This clonotype was observed many times. The CDR3 region has the DNA TGTGCCAGCAGTTTCCCATCCCGGGACAGGGAAGAGGACATTCAGTACTTC. Translated: CASSFPSRDREEDIQYF. The chain couples TRBV28 to TRBJ2-4, with 9 bases matching TRBD1. Trimming at V came to 3 bases and at J to 8 bases, leaving 14 bases not matched to a gene. Germline loops: CDR1 MDHEN, CDR2 SYDVKM. The CDR3 contains 17 residues. The full variable domain, with the rest looked up from reference TRBV28 and TRBJ2-4, is DVKVTQSSRYLVKRTGEKVFLECVQDMDHENMFWYRQDPGLGLRLIYFSYDVKMKEKGDIPEGYSVSREKKERFSLILESASTNQTSMYLCASSFPSRDREEDIQYFGAGTRLSVL.

Many counts were recorded for this clonotype. This chain uses TRBV20-1 with TRBJ1-1; 9 nucleotides line up with TRBD1. J gave up 9 bases and V 5 bases, and 7 bases lay outside the gene matches. The CDR3 length is 12 residues. CDR1 and CDR2 (germline): DFQATT, SNEGSKA (reference sequence). CDR3 sequence reads: CSAPMGTGKAFF. In nucleotides, the CDR3 is TGCAGTGCTCCTATGGGGACAGGGAAAGCTTTCTTT.